The 10 T cell receptor beta chains below all came from one sample that was sequenced in a study of cytotoxic CD8 clonotypes in ibrutinib-treated CLL. Measured with immunoSEQ multiplex PCR; TCRdb has only the in-frame clones, and not every one. Among 250,000 to 350,000 clones listed, around 77% were seen once. Source: PBMCs, taken at disease progression, from a patient treated with ibrutinib. Receptor source: a human donor with chronic lymphocytic leukemia.

The V and J genes are TRBV28 and TRBJ1-5, with D unclear. Germline values: CDR1 MDHEN, CDR2 SYDVKM. The ends were cut back, 0 bases at V and 6 bases at J, with 6 bases in the middle. The CDR3 contains 13 residues. CDR3 nucleotide sequence: TGTGCCAGCAGTTTATGGGGAGGTCAGCCCCAGCATTTT. As protein: CASSLWGGQPQHF.

This clone was counted only a few times. Within the sample, other DNA sequences also encode this same CDR3. The V gene is TRBV9, the J gene TRBJ2-2; D unresolved. Looked up from germline, CDR1 is SGDLS and CDR2 is YYNGEE. V was pared by 0 bases and J by 5 bases, with 5 bases between. The CDR3 sequence is 13 residues long. The CDR3 sequence is CASSVDLTGELFF. The CDR3, as DNA: TGTGCCAGCAGCGTAGACCTGACCGGGGAGCTGTTTTTT.

The rearrangement joins TRBV7-3 to TRBJ2-5; 9 bases agree with TRBD2. V was pared by 0 bases and J by 3 bases, with 2 bases of the junction left unmatched. Germline CDR1 SGHTA, CDR2 FQGTGA. This CDR3 has 15 residues. The CDR3 nucleotides are TGTGCCAGCAGCTTAACGGCTAGCGGGGAAGAGACCCAGTACTTC. It translates to CASSLTASGEETQYF.

V gene TRBV6-5 combines with J gene TRBJ2-3; no firm D call. This CDR3 is 14 amino acids long. Germline V gene lookup returns CDR1 MNHEY and CDR2 SVGAGI. The V and J ends lost 2 bases and 3 bases respectively, with 9 bases between them. The CDR3 sequence is CASSYQPNTDTQYF. DNA of the CDR3: TGTGCCAGCAGTTACCAACCCAATACAGATACGCAGTATTTT.

This clone was counted once. This sequence joins TRBV6-5 and TRBJ2-7, with 8 bases aligning to TRBD1. CDR1 is MNHEY and CDR2 is SVGAGI in the germline V gene. With 5 bases clipped from V and 1 base from J, the junction kept 4 bases outside the gene matches. The CDR3 extends over 14 amino acids. Here the CDR3 reads CASSGQGYSYEQYF. Here the CDR3 DNA reads TGTGCCAGCAGTGGACAGGGTTATTCCTACGAGCAGTACTTC.

V usage is TRBV15 and J usage is TRBJ1-1; 8 bases agree with TRBD1. Germline loops: CDR1 LNHNV, CDR2 YYDKDF (reference sequence). The CDR3 is 17 residues long. J gave up 1 base and V 1 base, and 8 bases lay outside the gene matches. CDR3 loop: CATSRALTGDGNTEAFF. The CDR3 nucleotides are TGTGCCACCAGCAGAGCCTTGACAGGGGATGGGAACACTGAAGCTTTCTTT. Together with reference TRBV15 and TRBJ1-1, the CDR3 gives the full variable domain: DAMVIQNPRYQVTQFGKPVTLSCSQTLNHNVMYWYQQKSSQAPKLLFHYYDKDFNNEADTPDNFQSRRPNTSFCFLDIRSPGLGDTAMYLCATSRALTGDGNTEAFFGQGTRLTVV.

The chain is built from TRBV18 and TRBJ2-1; 8 bases line up with TRBD2. Germline V gene sequence: CDR1 KGHSH, CDR2 LQKENI. This CDR3 spans 15 amino acids. The ends lost 0 bases at V and 10 bases at J; junction bases unmatched: 8. The CDR3 DNA is TGTGCCAGCTCACCACCGCCGGGACTAGTGGGAGAGCAGTTCTTC. Amino acids: CASSPPPGLVGEQFF. The variable domain in full, with the rest retrieved from reference TRBV18 and TRBJ2-1, is NAGVMQNPRHLVRRRGQEARLRCSPMKGHSHVYWYRQLPEEGLKFMVYLQKENIIDESGMPKERFSAEFPKEGPSILRIQQVVRGDSAAYFCASSPPPGLVGEQFFGPGTRLTVL.

The rearrangement links TRBV5-8 to TRBJ1-1; weak D call: TRBD1 (5 bases). The length of the CDR3 is 11 residues. V lost 5 bases, J lost 10 bases, and 12 bases lay in between. Looked up from germline, CDR1 is SGHTS and CDR2 is YDEGEE. The CDR3 protein is CASSGGPRAFF. The DNA for the CDR3 is TGTGCCAGCAGTGGGGGACCTAGAGCTTTCTTT.

The rearrangement joins TRBV5-1 to TRBJ1-3; TRBD1 aligns across 7 bases. This CDR3 comprises 16 residues. Germline CDR1 SGHRS, CDR2 YFSETQ. With V trimmed by 2 bases and J by 2 bases, 7 bases remained unmatched. CDR3 DNA sequence: TGCGCCAGCAGCTTAACAGGGGTAAGGGCTGGAAACACCATATATTTT. Protein product: CASSLTGVRAGNTIYF.

Only a few counts were recorded for this clone. The rearrangement joins TRBV7-9 to TRBJ2-7, with 9 positions matching TRBD2. J lost 1 base, V lost 1 base, and 5 bases had no gene match. Germline V gene lookup returns CDR1 SEHNR and CDR2 FQNEAQ (reference sequence). The CDR3 has 16 residues. This CDR3 reads CASSLGLAGVSYEQYF. The CDR3, as DNA: TGTGCCAGCAGCTTAGGGTTAGCGGGAGTTTCCTACGAGCAGTACTTC.